The subject of this entry is one T cell receptor (beta chain). A few counts support this clone. Which antigen it targets is not known. The record has no base qualities; no much larger clone is one base away. The immunoSEQ Assay, a bias-controlled multiplex PCR, was used to amplify TCRbeta CDR3 regions from genomic DNA. The authors' analysis ran thus. The number of nucleated cells in each sample was estimated by amplification of reference gene primers within the assay. Sequence reads were collapsed and filtered to measure the absolute abundance of every unique TCRbeta CDR3 rearrangement. For each sample, productive Simpson clonality was calculated as the square root of Simpson's diversity index across productive rearrangements. As stored in TCRdb, this immuneACCESS dataset retains in-frame rearrangements with V and J assigned. A fraction of the clones does not appear; measured against another copy, unresolved V genes explain less than half of the discrepancy, and the remainder lacks a known reason. V, J and clone size reflect that table, while D and trimming were determined from the DNA. The sample table lists about 150,000 clones, about 86% of them with a count of one. Approximately 32% of the sample is in the top ten clones.

This sample was taken from a study of blood T cell repertoires in COVID-19 (dated by TCRdb to 2019 to 2021). With regard to the full study: Samples from collaborators originated in the United States, Italy and Spain and spanned both the acute and convalescent phases of COVID-19. Sample metadata almost always included a de-identified subject ID, COVID-19 status, age in years and sex. The samples were drawn from the first 160 participants of the ongoing ImmuneRACE study and from 1,254 subjects provided by 6 global collaborators. Where available, HLA class I and class II types were obtained from metadata supplied by the sample provider rather than from assay-based typing. Deeply sampled blood TCRbeta repertoires from subjects exposed to, actively infected with, or recovered from COVID-19 were included in the dataset. The prospective study material was composed of cDNA or gDNA derived from T cells, B-cell-depleted T cells, or PBMCs. A freely available public database, intended as a resource for researchers studying the immune response to SARS-CoV-2, is where the repertoires were released.

The collaborating institutions used their own protocols to collect whole blood in K2EDTA tubes. For TCRbeta analysis, collaborators shipped samples in one of three forms: frozen whole blood, isolated PBMCs, or DNA extracted from either of those sample types. Results and caveats for the whole study, not just this receptor: How much clinical and demographic metadata was included differed by source and by participant, and the metadata was provided uncurated.

This sequence was found in a woman aged 55 to 70 with acute or convalescent COVID-19. The source material was peripheral blood.

The CDR3 reads as follows: CASSQDGGYVELFF. In nucleotide form, the sequence is TGTGCCAGCAGCCAAGACGGGGGATATGTGGAGCTGTTTTTT. In this chain, TRBV3-1 (or the pseudogene TRBV3-2) is recombined with TRBJ2-2; D gene: possibly TRBD2, on 6 matching bases. V was cut back by 0 bases and J by 10 bases, leaving a gap of 12 bases between them. Spanning cysteine to phenylalanine, the CDR3 consists of 14 amino acids. This entry keeps only the CDR3 DNA: 42 bases, framed from base 1. Via the germline V gene (reference sequence), CDR1 is LGHDT and CDR2 YNNKEL.